This T cell receptor (beta chain) was obtained from a study of T cells in Graves' hyperthyroidism and ophthalmopathy. This clonotype was found many times. What it binds is unknown. Trimming took 3 bases from V and 8 from J, leaving 5 bases between them. This CDR3 comprises 11 residues. Germline assignment: CDR1 LGHNA and CDR2 YNFKEQ. Findings and limits, study-wide: Most thyroid clonotypes expanded above 0.001 appeared in blood too. Ophthalmopathy onset followed model prediction by a median about six months.

Amplified TCR beta CDR3 regions came from RNA transcripts. The TCR CDR3 was amplified in a first-round RT-PCR using the HTBI primer set. TCRdb re-called the multiplex PCR reads with MiXCR, one entry per CDR3 protein. The sample includes roughly 49,000 distinct CDR3 sequences, roughly half seen only once; the top ten take 34%. Input material: peripheral blood or thyroid tissue (not recorded which). This rearrangement joins TRBV4-2 to TRBJ1-3; no reliable D call. This receptor was taken from a man aged 18 to 30 with Graves' hyperthyroidism. The CDR3, as DNA: TGTGCCAGCAGCCATCAGTACACCATATATTTT. Its protein is CASSHQYTIYF.